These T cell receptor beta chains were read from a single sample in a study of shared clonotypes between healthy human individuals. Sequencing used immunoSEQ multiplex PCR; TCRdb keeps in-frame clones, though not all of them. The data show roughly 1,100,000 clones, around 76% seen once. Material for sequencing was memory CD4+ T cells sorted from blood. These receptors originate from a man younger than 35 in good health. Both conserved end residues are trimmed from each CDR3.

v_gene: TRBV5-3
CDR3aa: ARSKGQALGETQY

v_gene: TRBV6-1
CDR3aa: ASRLGTGYQETQY

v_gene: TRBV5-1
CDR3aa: ASSLNGGELF

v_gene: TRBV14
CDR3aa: ASSQGNSGNTIY

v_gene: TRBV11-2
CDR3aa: ASSPGQLYEQY

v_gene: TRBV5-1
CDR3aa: ASSPGTSGSPYEQY

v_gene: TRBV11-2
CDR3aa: ASSSTGTGKETQY

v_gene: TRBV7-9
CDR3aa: ASSLAGYKETQY

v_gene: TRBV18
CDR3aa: ASSPPGTGGNGYGYT

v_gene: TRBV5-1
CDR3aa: ASAEGLNEQF

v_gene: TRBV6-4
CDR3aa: ASSDSGGSSYNEQF

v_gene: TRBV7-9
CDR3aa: ASSQTGQAGEALH

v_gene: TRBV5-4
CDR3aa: ASSLFYSTNYGYT

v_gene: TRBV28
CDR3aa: ASSFGQGSYNEQF

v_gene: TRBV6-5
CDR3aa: ASSRGGSSPYEQY

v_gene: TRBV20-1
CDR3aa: SARDPPEQY

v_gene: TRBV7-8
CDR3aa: ASSGAGVGEQY

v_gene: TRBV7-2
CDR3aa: ASSLPTGRTDTQY

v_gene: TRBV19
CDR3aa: ASSAGTRYYGYT

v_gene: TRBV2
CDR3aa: ASSVAESYEQY

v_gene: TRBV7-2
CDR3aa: ASSLRGYEATDTQY

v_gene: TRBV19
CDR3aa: ASSIILAGDEQF

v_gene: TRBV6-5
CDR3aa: ASSSRGVEKLF

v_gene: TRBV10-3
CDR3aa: AIIGQGGGYT

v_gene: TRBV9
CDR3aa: ASSPVGLAGGGEQY

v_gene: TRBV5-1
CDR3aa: ASSLALTGPYGYT

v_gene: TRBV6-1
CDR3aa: ASTHPREGTSEAF

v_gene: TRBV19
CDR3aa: ASREQGLYNQPQH

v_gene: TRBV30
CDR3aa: AWNRGLTEAF

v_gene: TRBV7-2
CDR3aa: ASSSLGAGGGTEAF

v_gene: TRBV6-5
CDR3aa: ASSPGSYYEQY

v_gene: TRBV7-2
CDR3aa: ASSLDRGSYNEQF

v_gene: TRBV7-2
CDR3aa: ASSLRSNQPQH

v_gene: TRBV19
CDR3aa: ASSINGGRTEAF

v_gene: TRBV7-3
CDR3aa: ASSLLSNFGNQPQH

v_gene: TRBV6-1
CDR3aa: ASSAWGGDNQPQH

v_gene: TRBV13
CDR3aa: ASSLAQRGDTDTQY

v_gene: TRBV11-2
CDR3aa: ASSLTGGNTGELF

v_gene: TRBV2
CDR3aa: ASKGQISNQPQH

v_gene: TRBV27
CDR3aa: ASSLSWGSDTQY

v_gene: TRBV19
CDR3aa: ASSITGAGVTQY

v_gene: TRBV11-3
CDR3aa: ASSLGEGTGFVEQY

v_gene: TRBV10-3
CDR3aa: AISDFAGKNTEAF

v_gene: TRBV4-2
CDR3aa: ASSRLRGGANEQY